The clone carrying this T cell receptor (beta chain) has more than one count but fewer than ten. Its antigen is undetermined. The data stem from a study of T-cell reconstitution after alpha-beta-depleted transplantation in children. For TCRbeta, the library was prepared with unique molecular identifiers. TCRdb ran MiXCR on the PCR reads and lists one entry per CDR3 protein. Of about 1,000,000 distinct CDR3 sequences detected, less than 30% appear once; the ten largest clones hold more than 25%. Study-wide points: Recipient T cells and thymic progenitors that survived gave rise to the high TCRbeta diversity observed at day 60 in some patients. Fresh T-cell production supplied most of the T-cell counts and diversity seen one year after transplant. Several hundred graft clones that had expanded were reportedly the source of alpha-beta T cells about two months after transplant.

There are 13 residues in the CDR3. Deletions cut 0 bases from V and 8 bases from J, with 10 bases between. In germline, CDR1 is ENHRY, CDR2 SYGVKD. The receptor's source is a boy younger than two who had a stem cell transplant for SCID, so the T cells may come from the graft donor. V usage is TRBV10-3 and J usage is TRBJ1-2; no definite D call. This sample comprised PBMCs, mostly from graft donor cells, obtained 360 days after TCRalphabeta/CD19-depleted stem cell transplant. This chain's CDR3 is CAISESTIWGYTF. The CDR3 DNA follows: TGTGCCATCAGTGAGTCGACTATTTGGGGCTACACCTTC.